Below are 17 T cell receptor beta chains sequenced from a single sample in a study of shared clonotypes between healthy human individuals. Produced via immunoSEQ multiplex PCR; TCRdb's table is partial and in-frame only. Of millions of clones in the sample, approximately 92% were seen once. Sequencing input: naive CD4+ T cells sorted from blood. As to subset: CD45RA+ positively selected. These receptors came from a man younger than 35 in good health.

The V gene is TRBV6-5, the J gene TRBJ1-1, with D possibly TRBD1 on 5 matching bases. The CDR3 has 11 residues. V lost 5 bases to trimming and J lost 7 bases, with 8 bases between them. Germline values: CDR1 MNHEY, CDR2 SVGAGI. As DNA, the CDR3 is TGTGCCAGCAGTGAAACAGGTGAAGCTTTCTTT. Amino acid sequence: CASSETGEAFF.

The chain has TRBV18 and TRBJ1-1, with D possibly being TRBD1 (5 bases). This CDR3 has 16 residues. Trimming took 3 bases from V and 1 from J, leaving 15 bases between them. Germline V gives CDR1 KGHSH, CDR2 LQKENI. In DNA, the CDR3 is TGTGCCAGCTCACCTATGGTAGGGGCGAGGAACACTGAAGCTTTCTTT. It specifies CASSPMVGARNTEAFF.

This clone was recorded a few times. The V gene is TRBV27, the J gene TRBJ2-7; D may be TRBD1 or TRBD2 (6 bases each). This CDR3 region has 15 residues. Germline CDR1 MNHEY, CDR2 SMNVEV (reference sequence). V shed 2 bases and J shed 3 bases, with 14 bases lying between them. This CDR3 reads CASSLREGGGYEQYF. As DNA, the CDR3 is TGTGCCAGCAGTTTAAGGGAAGGGGGAGGCTACGAGCAGTACTTC.

The chain joins TRBV11-2 to TRBJ2-1, with D maybe TRBD1 (5 bases). Per germline, CDR1 SGHAT and CDR2 FQNNGV. The V end lost 7 bases, the J end lost 8 bases, and 9 bases lay between the germline ends. The length of the CDR3 is 11 residues. The CDR3 reads CASNEGDEQFF. The CDR3 DNA reads TGTGCCAGCAACGAAGGGGATGAGCAGTTCTTC.

J is TRBJ2-2 and V is TRBV11-2; no clear D. Deletions cut 1 base from V and 4 bases from J, with 7 bases between. CDR1 is SGHAT, CDR2 FQNNGV, per germline. This CDR3 has 14 amino acids. CDR3: CASSLASLTGELFF. DNA for the CDR3: TGTGCCAGCAGCTTAGCTTCTCTCACCGGGGAGCTGTTTTTT.

This chain uses TRBV27 with TRBJ1-1; D unclear. Deletions cut 3 bases from V and 1 base from J, with 12 bases between. CDR3 length: 15 residues. Germline V gene lookup returns CDR1 MNHEY and CDR2 SMNVEV (reference sequence). The CDR3 region is CASSFEGRGNTEAFF. In DNA form, the CDR3 reads TGTGCCAGCAGTTTTGAGGGCCGTGGGAACACTGAAGCTTTCTTT.

The gene calls are TRBV6-6 and TRBJ2-3, with 13 nucleotides matching TRBD2. The length of the CDR3 is 15 residues. The V segment lost 6 bases and the J segment 3 bases; nucleotides outside the gene matches: 3. CDR1 and CDR2 (germline): MNHNY, SVGAGI (reference sequence). CDR3 DNA: TGTGCCAGCAGCTCGGGACTAGCGGGAACAGATACGCAGTATTTT. Its translation is CASSSGLAGTDTQYF.

The rearrangement uses TRBV18 and TRBJ2-7, with 11 nucleotides matching TRBD1. Germline loops: CDR1 KGHSH, CDR2 LQKENI. J lost 1 base, V lost 4 bases, and 6 bases had no gene match. CDR3 length equals 16 residues. CDR3 loop: CASSHPGTGGSYEQYF. The CDR3 DNA reads as TGTGCCAGCTCACACCCCGGGACAGGGGGATCCTACGAGCAGTACTTC.

The count of this clone is one. The rearrangement uses TRBV18 and TRBJ2-7; tentative D call: TRBD1 (5 bases). Germline CDR1 reads KGHSH; CDR2 reads LQKENI. V lost 0 bases and J lost 4, with 16 bases in between. There are 16 residues in the CDR3. CDR3 sequence reads: CASSPPNTQGRYEQYF. The CDR3 DNA follows: TGTGCCAGCTCACCACCGAATACCCAGGGCAGGTACGAGCAGTACTTC. The full variable domain, with the rest looked up from reference TRBV18 and TRBJ2-7, is NAGVMQNPRHLVRRRGQEARLRCSPMKGHSHVYWYRQLPEEGLKFMVYLQKENIIDESGMPKERFSAEFPKEGPSILRIQQVVRGDSAAYFCASSPPNTQGRYEQYFGPGTRLTVT.

The chain links TRBV4-2 to TRBJ2-7; no reliable D call. The V gene lost 1 base and the J gene lost 0 bases, with 10 bases spanning the gap. From germline, CDR1 is LGHNA and CDR2 YNFKEQ. The CDR3 loop spans 15 amino acids. CDR3 bases: TGTGCCAGCAGCCAAGCACCCGAGAGCTCCTACGAGCAGTACTTC. Translated, it gives CASSQAPESSYEQYF.

This clone has only a few counts. The chain employs TRBV7-2 and TRBJ1-1; D gene ambiguous. The germline V and J ends were trimmed by 3 bases and 8 bases, with 13 bases remaining between them. The CDR3 has 13 residues. Germline CDR1 SGHTA, CDR2 FQGNSA. The CDR3 here is CASSFAADLEAFF. The CDR3 DNA reads TGTGCCAGCAGCTTTGCCGCCGACCTCGAAGCTTTCTTT.

The V gene is TRBV18, the J gene TRBJ1-2; 10 bases match TRBD1. Germline V gene data show CDR1 as KGHSH and CDR2 as LQKENI. V dropped 0 bases and J dropped 2; count of bases not matched to a gene: 9. This CDR3 contains 18 residues. DNA for the CDR3: TGTGCCAGCTCACCACCGGGACAGGGGCCGCAGCAGAACTATGGCTACACCTTC. Amino acid sequence: CASSPPGQGPQQNYGYTF.

The chain has TRBV7-8 and TRBJ1-5; weak D call: TRBD1 (6 bases). CDR3 length equals 17 residues. Germline assignment: CDR1 SGHVS and CDR2 FQNEAQ. Trimming shortened V by 5 bases and J by 7 bases, and 24 bases separated the two germline ends. CDR3 in amino acids: CASSPMGGASKGQPQHF. The CDR3, as DNA: TGTGCCAGCAGCCCTATGGGGGGGGCTTCGAAGGGGCAGCCCCAGCATTTT. Full variable domain (rest looked up from reference TRBV7-8 and TRBJ1-5): GAGVSQSPRYKVAKRGQDVALRCDPISGHVSLFWYQQALGQGPEFLTYFQNEAQLDKSGLPSDRFFAERPEGSVSTLKIQRTQQEDSAVYLCASSPMGGASKGQPQHFGDGTRLSIL.

As to this clone: The DNA is left out, because the CDR3 cannot be placed on it with certainty; the CDR3 is given as TCRdb lists it. The V and J genes are TRBV5-1 and TRBJ1-4. The V gene's germline CDR1 is SGHRS and CDR2 YFSETQ. The CDR3 length equals 12 residues, ends included. CDR3 protein: CASSFGPGELFF.

The rearrangement uses TRBV25-1 and TRBJ1-3; possible D gene TRBD1, 6 bases. The CDR3 contains 16 residues. Trimming left V 4 bases short and J 0 bases short, with 13 bases between. Germline V gene lookup returns CDR1 MGHDK and CDR2 SYGVNS. This CDR3 reads CASSGYLQGSGNTIYF. The CDR3 coding sequence is TGTGCCAGCAGTGGATACTTACAGGGCTCTGGAAACACCATATATTTT.

The V gene is TRBV5-4, the J gene TRBJ2-7; 10 bases line up with TRBD2. This CDR3 contains 17 residues. V shed 5 bases, J shed 2 bases, and the junction held 13 bases outside the gene matches. CDR1 is SGHNT and CDR2 is YYREEE in the germline V gene (reference sequence). Written as DNA, the CDR3 is TGTGCCAGCAGAGGCTCGGGAGCGGGAGGGAAAGCCTACGAGCAGTACTTC. This translates into CASRGSGAGGKAYEQYF.

J is TRBJ1-1 and V is TRBV19; D may be TRBD1 (6 bases). With 3 bases removed from V and 7 bases from J, the gap between germline ends came to 12 bases. The V gene's germline CDR1 is LNHDA and CDR2 SQIVND (reference sequence). This CDR3 spans 13 amino acids. The CDR3 sequence is CASSITGTLEAFF. Written as DNA, the CDR3 is TGTGCCAGTAGTATTACCGGGACACTTGAAGCTTTCTTT.